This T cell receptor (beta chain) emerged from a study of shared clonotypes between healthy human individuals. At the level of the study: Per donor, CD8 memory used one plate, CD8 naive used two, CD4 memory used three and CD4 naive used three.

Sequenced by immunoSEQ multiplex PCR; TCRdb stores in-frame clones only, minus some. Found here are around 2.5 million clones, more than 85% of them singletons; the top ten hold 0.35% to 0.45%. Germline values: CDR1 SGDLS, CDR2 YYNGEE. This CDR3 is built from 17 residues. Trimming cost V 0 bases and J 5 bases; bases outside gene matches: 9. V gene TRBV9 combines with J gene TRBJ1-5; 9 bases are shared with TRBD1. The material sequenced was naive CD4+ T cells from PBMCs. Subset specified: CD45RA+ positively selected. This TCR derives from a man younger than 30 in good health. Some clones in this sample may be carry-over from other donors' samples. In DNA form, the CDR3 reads TGTGCCAGCAGCGTAGGCCTGGGACAGGGTCCGGATCAGCCCCAGCATTTT. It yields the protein CASSVGLGQGPDQPQHF.